Listed below are T cell receptor beta chains from one sample, sequenced in a study of shared clonotypes between healthy human individuals. Assay: immunoSEQ multiplex PCR; the TCRdb copy retains only in-frame clones and omits some. The sample contains some 1.1 million clones, 60% to 85% of which appear only once. Sequencing was carried out using memory CD4+ T cells from PBMCs. These receptors originate from a young man in good health. Some clones in this sample may be carry-over from other donors' samples. Each CDR3 is given with its conserved first and last residue. The D gene is left open where the match is weak. Clone size, where shown, is once, few, many, or a class for clones that have expanded.

j_call v_call clone_size d_call cdr3_nt cdr3_aa
TRBJ2-1 TRBV11-2 . . TGTGCCAGCAGCTTAGACAGAGGGGGGGATGAGCAGTTCTTC CASSLDRGGDEQFF
TRBJ2-5 TRBV28 few . TGTGCCAGCAGCCCGCCCGCAACCGGGGAGACCCAGTACTTC CASSPPATGETQYF
TRBJ1-5 TRBV28 . TRBD1 TGTGCCAGCAGTTTTCCGGGACAGAGCAATCAGCCCCAGCATTTT CASSFPGQSNQPQHF
TRBJ2-7 TRBV27 . . TGTGCCAGCAGTCCCCGGAGGGGAGGAGTGGTAGGGCTTTCCCACGAGCAGTACTTC CASSPRRGGVVGLSHEQYF
TRBJ2-3 TRBV7-9 . . TGTGCCAGCAGCCTAGGACAGAGCACAGATACGCAGTATTTT CASSLGQSTDTQYF
TRBJ2-6 TRBV5-1 . . TGCGCCAGCAGCTCCGGGGGCGCTGGGGCCAACGTCCTGACTTTC CASSSGGAGANVLTF
TRBJ1-3 TRBV5-1 . . TGCGCCAGCAGCCCGGTGGTCCTCGTCTCTGGAAACACCATATATTTT CASSPVVLVSGNTIYF
TRBJ1-1 TRBV9 few TRBD1 TGTGCCAGCAGCGTAGAGACAGGGGCCACTGAAGCTTTCTTT CASSVETGATEAFF
TRBJ2-1 TRBV14 . . TGTGCCAGCAGCCGTCCGGGAATCTACAATGAGCAGTTCTTC CASSRPGIYNEQFF
TRBJ2-7 TRBV28 . TRBD1 TGTGCCAGCACACCAACAGGGGGTCCCTACGAGCAGTACTTC CASTPTGGPYEQYF
TRBJ2-1 TRBV20-1 . . TGCAGTGCAGACAGGGAGGCTGAGCAGTTCTTC CSADREAEQFF
TRBJ2-7 TRBV7-9 . TRBD1 TGTGCCAGCAGCTTAAACCCCGGACAGGGGTCCTACGAGCAGTACTTC CASSLNPGQGSYEQYF
TRBJ2-7 TRBV27 . TRBD1 TGTGCCAGCAGTGCAGATTGGACAGGGTTCTACGAGCAGTACTTC CASSADWTGFYEQYF
TRBJ2-3 TRBV5-4 . TRBD2 TGTGCCAGCAGTTCTACTAGCGGAGGGAGGAAAGATACGCAGTATTTT CASSSTSGGRKDTQYF
TRBJ2-2 TRBV6-5 . . TGTGCCAGCAGTTACAGGGGAACGAACACCGGGGAGCTGTTTTTT CASSYRGTNTGELFF
TRBJ1-1 TRBV19 . . TGTGCCAGTAGTCGAAGCGCGGTGAACACTGAAGCTTTCTTT CASSRSAVNTEAFF
TRBJ1-1 TRBV18 once TRBD1 TGTGCCAGCTCACCAGCAGGGGGGGTGAACACTGAAGCTTTCTTT CASSPAGGVNTEAFF
TRBJ2-6 TRBV12-5 . . TGTGCTAGTGGTTTGGATGGCGGGAAAAAGGCTGGGGCCAACGTCCTGACTTTC CASGLDGGKKAGANVLTF
TRBJ1-1 TRBV6-5 . . TGTGCCAGCAGTTACTCGATTCAGCCGCAGCGAAAAGCTTTCTTT CASSYSIQPQRKAFF
TRBJ2-5 TRBV18 . TRBD1 TGTGCCAGCTCACCACCTACGGGACAGGGAAGGAGGGAGACCCAGTACTTC CASSPPTGQGRRETQYF
TRBJ2-2 TRBV28 . . TGTGCCAGCCGCAACGGATTATTCCGGACCACGAACACCGGGGAGCTGTTTTTT CASRNGLFRTTNTGELFF
TRBJ1-4 TRBV6-1 . . TGTGCCAGCACCCTTGGGTCCGGTACTAATGAAAAACTGTTTTTT CASTLGSGTNEKLFF
TRBJ2-2 TRBV19 . . TGTGCCAGTTTTGCGGGCTGGGGGGCCGGGGAGCTGTTTTTT CASFAGWGAGELFF
TRBJ1-1 TRBV5-6 . . TGTGCCAGCAGCTTGCCACAGGGCCCCGTGGGAGACACTGAAGCTTTCTTT CASSLPQGPVGDTEAFF
TRBJ1-5 TRBV28 . . TGTGCCAGCAGTTTGCCAGGGTTTGTTCAGCCCCAGCATTTT CASSLPGFVQPQHF
TRBJ1-2 TRBV30 . . TGTGCCTGGAGTTTAGGAGGGAATGGCTACACCTTC CAWSLGGNGYTF
TRBJ2-7 TRBV9 . . TGTGCCAGCAGCGTAGGTCGGGACCACGAGCAGTACTTC CASSVGRDHEQYF
TRBJ2-1 TRBV5-8 . TRBD2 TGTGCCAGCACCCCGCGGGGGGATGAGCAGTTCTTC CASTPRGDEQFF
TRBJ2-5 TRBV5-1 . TRBD2 TGCGCCAGCAGCTCGGTAGCGGGAGAAGAGACCCAGTACTTC CASSSVAGEETQYF
TRBJ1-1 TRBV12-5 . . TGTGCTAGTGGTTTGGGACAGCGAACTGAAGCTTTCTTT CASGLGQRTEAFF
TRBJ1-2 TRBV10-3 . TRBD1 TGTGCCATCAGCGGACAGGGGGATAGAGGCTACACCTTC CAISGQGDRGYTF
TRBJ2-5 TRBV2 . TRBD2 TGTGCCAGCAGTGAACCCTCGGGGACTAGCGGGAGGGGTGAGACCCAGTACTTC CASSEPSGTSGRGETQYF
TRBJ1-2 TRBV18 . TRBD1 TGTGCCAGCTCATCGCGACAGGGGGAAGTTCTTAGATACGGTGGCTACACCTTC CASSSRQGEVLRYGGYTF
TRBJ2-7 TRBV5-1 . TRBD2 TGCGCCAGCAGCACCAGGGGTGTCGCGGGAGGGGAGTACTTC CASSTRGVAGGEYF
TRBJ1-5 TRBV7-2 . . TGTGCCAGCAGCTTAGTGAGCTCCAGCAATCAGCCCCAGCATTTT CASSLVSSSNQPQHF
TRBJ1-5 TRBV9 . . TGTGCCAGCAGCGTAGGAACAGAGAGCGGGCCCCAGCATTTT CASSVGTESGPQHF